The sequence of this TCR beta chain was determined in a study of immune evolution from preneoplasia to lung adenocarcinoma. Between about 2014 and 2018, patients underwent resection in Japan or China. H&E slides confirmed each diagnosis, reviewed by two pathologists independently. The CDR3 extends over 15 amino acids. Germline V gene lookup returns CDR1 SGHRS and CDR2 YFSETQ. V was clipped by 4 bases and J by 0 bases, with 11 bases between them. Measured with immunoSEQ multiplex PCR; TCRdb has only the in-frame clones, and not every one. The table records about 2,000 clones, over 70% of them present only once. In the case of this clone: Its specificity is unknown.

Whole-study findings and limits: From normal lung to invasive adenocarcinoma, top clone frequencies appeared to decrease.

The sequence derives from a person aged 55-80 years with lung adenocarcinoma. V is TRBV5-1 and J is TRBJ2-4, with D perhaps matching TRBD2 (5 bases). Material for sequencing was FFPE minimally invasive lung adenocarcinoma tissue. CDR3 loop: CASSEGAVAKNIQYF. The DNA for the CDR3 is TGCGCCAGCAGCGAGGGTGCCGTAGCCAAAAACATTCAGTACTTC. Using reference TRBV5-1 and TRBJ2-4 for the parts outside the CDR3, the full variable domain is KAGVTQTPRYLIKTRGQQVTLSCSPISGHRSVSWYQQTPGQGLQFLFEYFSETQRNKGNFPGRFSGRQFSNSRSEMNVSTLELGDSALYLCASSEGAVAKNIQYFGAGTRLSVL.